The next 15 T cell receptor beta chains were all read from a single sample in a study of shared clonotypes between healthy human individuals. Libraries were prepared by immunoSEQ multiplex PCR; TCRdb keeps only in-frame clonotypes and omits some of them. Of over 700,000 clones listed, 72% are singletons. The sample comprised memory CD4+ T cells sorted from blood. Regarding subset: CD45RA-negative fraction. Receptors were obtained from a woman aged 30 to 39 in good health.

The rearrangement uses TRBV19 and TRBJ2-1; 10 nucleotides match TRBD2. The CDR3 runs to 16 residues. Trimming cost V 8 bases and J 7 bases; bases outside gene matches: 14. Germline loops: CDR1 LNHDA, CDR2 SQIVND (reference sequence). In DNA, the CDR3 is TGTGCCAGTGCCCCCATAGGTAGCGGGAGGACTAATGAGCAGTTCTTC. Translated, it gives CASAPIGSGRTNEQFF.

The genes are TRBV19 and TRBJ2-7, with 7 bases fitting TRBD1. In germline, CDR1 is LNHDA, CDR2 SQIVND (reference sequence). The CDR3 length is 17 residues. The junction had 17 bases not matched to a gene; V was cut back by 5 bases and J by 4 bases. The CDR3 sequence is CASSRGQVWSGGYEQYF. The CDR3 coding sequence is TGTGCCAGTAGTCGTGGACAGGTTTGGTCTGGTGGTTACGAGCAGTACTTC.

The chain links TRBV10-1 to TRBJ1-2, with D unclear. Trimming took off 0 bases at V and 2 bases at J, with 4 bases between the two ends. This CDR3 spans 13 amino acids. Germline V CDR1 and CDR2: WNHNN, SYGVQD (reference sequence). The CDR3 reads CASSESQNYGYTF. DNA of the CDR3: TGCGCCAGCAGTGAGTCCCAGAACTATGGCTACACCTTC.

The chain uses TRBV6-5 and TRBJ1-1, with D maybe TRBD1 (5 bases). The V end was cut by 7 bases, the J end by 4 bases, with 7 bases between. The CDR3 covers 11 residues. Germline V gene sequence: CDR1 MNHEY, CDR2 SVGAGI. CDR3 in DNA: TGTGCCAGCAAAGGGGTCACTGAAGCTTTCTTT. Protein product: CASKGVTEAFF.

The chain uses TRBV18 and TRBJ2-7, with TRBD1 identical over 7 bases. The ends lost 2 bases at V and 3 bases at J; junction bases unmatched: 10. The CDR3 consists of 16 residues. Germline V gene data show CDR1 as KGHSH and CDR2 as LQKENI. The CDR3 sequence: CASSPNRYRDSYEQYF. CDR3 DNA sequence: TGTGCCAGCTCACCAAACAGGTACAGGGACAGCTACGAGCAGTACTTC.

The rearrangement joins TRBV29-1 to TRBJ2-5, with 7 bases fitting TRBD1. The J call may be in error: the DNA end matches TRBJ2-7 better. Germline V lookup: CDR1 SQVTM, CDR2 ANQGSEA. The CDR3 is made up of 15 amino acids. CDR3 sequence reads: CSVEEGNRGTYEQYF. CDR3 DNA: TGCAGCGTTGAAGAGGGTAACAGGGGAACCTACGAGCAGTACTTC.

The CDR3 protein is CASTNRGWNTEAFF. CDR3 coding DNA: TGTGCCAGCACAAACAGGGGATGGAACACTGAAGCTTTCTTT. The chain has TRBV6-5 and TRBJ1-1; TRBD1 aligns across 7 bases. This CDR3 contains 14 residues. The J segment lost 1 base and the V segment lost 7 bases, leaving 6 bases of the junction unmatched. Germline-derived CDR1 and CDR2 are MNHEY and SVGAGI.

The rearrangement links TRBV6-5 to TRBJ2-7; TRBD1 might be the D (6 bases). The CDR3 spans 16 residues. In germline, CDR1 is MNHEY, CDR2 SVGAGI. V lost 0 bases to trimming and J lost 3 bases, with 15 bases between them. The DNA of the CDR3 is TGTGCCAGCAGTTACTCGGTCAGGGGATTGGTCTACGAGCAGTACTTC. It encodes CASSYSVRGLVYEQYF.

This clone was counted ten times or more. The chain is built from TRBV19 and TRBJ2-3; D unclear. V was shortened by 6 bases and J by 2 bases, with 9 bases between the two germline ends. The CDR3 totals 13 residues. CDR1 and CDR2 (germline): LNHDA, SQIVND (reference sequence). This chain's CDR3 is CASRGRLTDTQYF. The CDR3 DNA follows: TGTGCCAGTAGGGGCAGGCTCACAGATACGCAGTATTTT.

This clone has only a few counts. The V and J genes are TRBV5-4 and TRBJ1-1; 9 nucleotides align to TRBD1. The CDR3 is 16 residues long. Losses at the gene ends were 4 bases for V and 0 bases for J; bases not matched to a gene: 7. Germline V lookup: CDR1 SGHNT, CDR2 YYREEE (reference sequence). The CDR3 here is CASSIRDRDMNTEAFF. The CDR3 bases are TGTGCCAGCAGCATCCGGGACAGGGACATGAACACTGAAGCTTTCTTT.

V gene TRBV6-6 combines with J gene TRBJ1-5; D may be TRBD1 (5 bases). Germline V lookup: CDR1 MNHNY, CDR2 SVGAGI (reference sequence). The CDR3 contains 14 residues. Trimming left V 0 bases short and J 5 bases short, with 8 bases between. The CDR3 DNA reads TGTGCCAGCAGTTACTCCGGAGGGGATCAGCCCCAGCATTTT. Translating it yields CASSYSGGDQPQHF.

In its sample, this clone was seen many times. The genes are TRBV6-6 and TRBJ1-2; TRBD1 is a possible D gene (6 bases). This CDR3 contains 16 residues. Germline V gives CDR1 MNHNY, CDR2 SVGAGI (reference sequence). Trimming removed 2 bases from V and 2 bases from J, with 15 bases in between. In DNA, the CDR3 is TGTGCCAGCAGTTACCTGGGGGCGAGTTTGAACTATGGCTACACCTTC. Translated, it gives CASSYLGASLNYGYTF.

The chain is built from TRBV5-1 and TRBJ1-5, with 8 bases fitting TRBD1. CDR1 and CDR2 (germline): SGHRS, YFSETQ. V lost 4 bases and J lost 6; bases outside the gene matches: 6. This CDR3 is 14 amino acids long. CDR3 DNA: TGCGCCAGCAGCCTTACAGGGGGAAGTCAGCCCCAGCATTTT. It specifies CASSLTGGSQPQHF.

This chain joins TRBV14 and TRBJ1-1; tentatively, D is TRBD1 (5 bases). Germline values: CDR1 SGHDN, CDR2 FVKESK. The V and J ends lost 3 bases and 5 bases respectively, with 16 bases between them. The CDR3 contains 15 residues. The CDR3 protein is CASSHVRGVGTEAFF. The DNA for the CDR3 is TGTGCCAGCAGCCATGTGAGGGGCGTGGGGACTGAAGCTTTCTTT.

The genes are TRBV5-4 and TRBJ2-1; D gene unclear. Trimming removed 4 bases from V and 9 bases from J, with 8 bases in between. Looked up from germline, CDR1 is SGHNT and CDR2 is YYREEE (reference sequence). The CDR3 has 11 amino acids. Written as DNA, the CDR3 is TGTGCCAGCAGCCTTGATGCTGAGCAGTTCTTC. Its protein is CASSLDAEQFF. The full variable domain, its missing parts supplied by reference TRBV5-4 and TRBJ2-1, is ETGVTQSPTHLIKTRGQQVTLRCSSQSGHNTVSWYQQALGQGPQFIFQYYREEENGRGNFPPRFSGLQFPNYSSELNVNALELDDSALYLCASSLDAEQFFGPGTRLTVL.